This entry features one T cell receptor beta chain sequence. Its specificity is not known. The CDR3 is 15 residues long. In germline, CDR1 is SGHRS, CDR2 YFSETQ. V trimming: 0 bases; J trimming: 7 bases; junction bases outside the gene matches: 5. This sample is drawn from a study of cytomegalovirus exposure and HLA in healthy donors. Study-wide results and caveats: TCR beta sequences reportedly predicted most subjects' HLA-A and HLA-B alleles accurately. Researchers reported that a few CMV-associated chains were confirmed in vitro as CMV antigen-specific.

The primer mix had 60 Vbeta and 13 Jbeta primers. Profiled with immunoSEQ multiplex PCR; TCRdb holds only in-frame clones, not every one. Found here are some 130,000 clones; the top ten clones hold 1.5% to 2%. The chain uses TRBV5-1 and TRBJ2-1; 9 positions match TRBD2. This clonotype was sampled from a woman aged 60-75 years in good health and CMV-seronegative. The source material was PBMCs. The CDR3 bases are TGCGCCAGCAGCTTGGATAGCGGGGGCCATAATGAGCAGTTCTTC. Encoded protein: CASSLDSGGHNEQFF.